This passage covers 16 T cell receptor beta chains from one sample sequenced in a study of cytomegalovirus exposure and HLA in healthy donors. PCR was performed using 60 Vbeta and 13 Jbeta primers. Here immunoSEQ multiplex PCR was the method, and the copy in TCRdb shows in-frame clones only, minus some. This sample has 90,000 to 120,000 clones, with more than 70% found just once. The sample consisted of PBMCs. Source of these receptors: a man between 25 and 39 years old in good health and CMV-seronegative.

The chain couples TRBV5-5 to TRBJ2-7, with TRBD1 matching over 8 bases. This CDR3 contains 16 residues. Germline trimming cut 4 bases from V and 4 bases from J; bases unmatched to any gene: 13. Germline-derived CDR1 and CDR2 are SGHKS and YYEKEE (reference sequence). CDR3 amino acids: CASSKSNDRGGYEQYF. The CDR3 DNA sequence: TGTGCCAGCAGCAAGTCCAACGACAGGGGCGGATACGAGCAGTACTTC.

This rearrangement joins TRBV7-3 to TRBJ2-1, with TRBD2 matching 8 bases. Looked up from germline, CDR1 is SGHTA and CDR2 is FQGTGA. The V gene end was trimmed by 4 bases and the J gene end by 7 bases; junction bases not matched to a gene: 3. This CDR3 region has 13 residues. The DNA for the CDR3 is TGTGCCAGCAGCTCCGGGGGGGCGAATGAGCAGTTCTTC. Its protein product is CASSSGGANEQFF.

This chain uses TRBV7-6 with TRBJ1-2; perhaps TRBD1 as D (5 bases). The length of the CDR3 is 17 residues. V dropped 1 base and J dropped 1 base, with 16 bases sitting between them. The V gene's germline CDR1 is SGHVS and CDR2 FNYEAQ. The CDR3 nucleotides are TGTGCCAGCAGCTTAGAGGCAGGACCGGGGGTTAACTATGGCTACACCTTC. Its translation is CASSLEAGPGVNYGYTF.

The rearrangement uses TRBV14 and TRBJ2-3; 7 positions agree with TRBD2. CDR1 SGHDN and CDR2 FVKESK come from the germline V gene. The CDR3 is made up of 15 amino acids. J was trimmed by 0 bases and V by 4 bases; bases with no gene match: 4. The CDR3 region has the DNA TGTGCCAGCAGCCCGTGGGGGGGTAGCACAGATACGCAGTATTTT. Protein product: CASSPWGGSTDTQYF.

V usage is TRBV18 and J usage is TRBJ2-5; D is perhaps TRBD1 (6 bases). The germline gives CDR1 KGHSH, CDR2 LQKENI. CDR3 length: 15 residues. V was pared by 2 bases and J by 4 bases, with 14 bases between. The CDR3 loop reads CASSPYSLRGETQYF. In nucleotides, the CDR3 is TGTGCCAGCTCACCATATTCACTCAGGGGAGAGACCCAGTACTTC.

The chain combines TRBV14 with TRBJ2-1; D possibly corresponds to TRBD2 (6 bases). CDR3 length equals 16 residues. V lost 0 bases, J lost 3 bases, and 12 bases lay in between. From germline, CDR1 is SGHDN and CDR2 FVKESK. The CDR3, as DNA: TGTGCCAGCAGCCAAGATGGCCGGGGGAGCTACAATGAGCAGTTCTTC. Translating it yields CASSQDGRGSYNEQFF.

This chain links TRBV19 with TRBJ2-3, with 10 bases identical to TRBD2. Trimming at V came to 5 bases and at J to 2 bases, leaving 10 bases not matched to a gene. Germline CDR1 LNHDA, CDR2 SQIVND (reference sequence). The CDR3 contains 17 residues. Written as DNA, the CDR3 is TGTGCCAGTAGTTTCTCCTCACTAGCGGGGAACACAGATACGCAGTATTTT. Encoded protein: CASSFSSLAGNTDTQYF. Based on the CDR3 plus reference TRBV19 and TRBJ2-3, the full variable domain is DGGITQSPKYLFRKEGQNVTLSCEQNLNHDAMYWYRQDPGQGLRLIYYSQIVNDFQKGDIAEGYSVSREKKESFPLTVTSAQKNPTAFYLCASSFSSLAGNTDTQYFGPGTRLTVL.

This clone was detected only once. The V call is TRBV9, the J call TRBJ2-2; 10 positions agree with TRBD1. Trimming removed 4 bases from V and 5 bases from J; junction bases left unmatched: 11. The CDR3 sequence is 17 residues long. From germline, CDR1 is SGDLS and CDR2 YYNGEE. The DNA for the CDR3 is TGTGCCAGCAGCATCCAGACAGGGGGCATCGATACCGGGGAGCTGTTTTTT. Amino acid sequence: CASSIQTGGIDTGELFF. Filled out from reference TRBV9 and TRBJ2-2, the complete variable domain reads DSGVTQTPKHLITATGQRVTLRCSPRSGDLSVYWYQQSLDQGLQFLIQYYNGEERAKGNILERFSAQQFPDLHSELNLSSLELGDSALYFCASSIQTGGIDTGELFFGEGSRLTVL.

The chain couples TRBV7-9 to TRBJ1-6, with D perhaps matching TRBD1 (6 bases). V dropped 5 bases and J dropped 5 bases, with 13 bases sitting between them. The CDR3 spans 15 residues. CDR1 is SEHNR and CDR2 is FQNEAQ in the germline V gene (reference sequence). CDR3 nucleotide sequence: TGTGCCAGCAGCCCGGGGGGGGCTAATAATTCACCCCTCCACTTT. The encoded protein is CASSPGGANNSPLHF.

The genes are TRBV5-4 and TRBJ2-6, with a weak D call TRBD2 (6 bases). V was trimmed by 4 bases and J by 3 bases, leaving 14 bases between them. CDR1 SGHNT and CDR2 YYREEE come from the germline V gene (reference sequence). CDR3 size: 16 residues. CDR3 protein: CASSQTGGLGANVLTF. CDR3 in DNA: TGTGCCAGCAGCCAAACCGGGGGTCTTGGGGCCAACGTCCTGACTTTC.

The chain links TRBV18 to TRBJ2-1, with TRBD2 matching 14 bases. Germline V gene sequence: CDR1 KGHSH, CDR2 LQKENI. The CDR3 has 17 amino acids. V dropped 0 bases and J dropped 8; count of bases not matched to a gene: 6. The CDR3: CASSPPAGTSGSYEQFF. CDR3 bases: TGTGCCAGCTCACCACCGGCGGGGACTAGCGGGAGTTATGAGCAGTTCTTC. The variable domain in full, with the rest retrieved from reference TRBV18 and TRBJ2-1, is NAGVMQNPRHLVRRRGQEARLRCSPMKGHSHVYWYRQLPEEGLKFMVYLQKENIIDESGMPKERFSAEFPKEGPSILRIQQVVRGDSAAYFCASSPPAGTSGSYEQFFGPGTRLTVL.

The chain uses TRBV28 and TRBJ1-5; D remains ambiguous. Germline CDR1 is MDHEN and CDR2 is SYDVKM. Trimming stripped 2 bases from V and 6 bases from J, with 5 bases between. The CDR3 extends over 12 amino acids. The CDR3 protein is CASSLIGQPQHF. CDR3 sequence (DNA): TGTGCCAGCAGTTTAATCGGTCAGCCCCAGCATTTT.

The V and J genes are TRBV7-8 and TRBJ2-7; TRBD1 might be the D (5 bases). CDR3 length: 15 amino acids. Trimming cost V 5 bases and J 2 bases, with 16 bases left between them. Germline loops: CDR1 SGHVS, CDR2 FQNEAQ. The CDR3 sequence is CASSIARVGPYEQYF. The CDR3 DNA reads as TGTGCCAGCAGCATTGCCAGGGTCGGGCCCTACGAGCAGTACTTC.

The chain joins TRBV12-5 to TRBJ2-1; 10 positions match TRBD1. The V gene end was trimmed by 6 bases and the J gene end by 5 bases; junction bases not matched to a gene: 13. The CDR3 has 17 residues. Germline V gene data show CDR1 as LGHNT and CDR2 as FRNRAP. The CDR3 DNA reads TGTGCTAGTGGCAGGGGGAGTGGGACAGGGGCCCACAATGAGCAGTTCTTC. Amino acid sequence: CASGRGSGTGAHNEQFF.

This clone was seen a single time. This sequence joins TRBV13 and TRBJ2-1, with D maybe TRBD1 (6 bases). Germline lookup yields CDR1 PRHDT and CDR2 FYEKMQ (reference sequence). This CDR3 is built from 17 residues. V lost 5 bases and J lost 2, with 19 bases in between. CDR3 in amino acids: CASSLGAGLGPYNEQFF. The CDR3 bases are TGTGCCAGCAGCCTGGGGGCAGGGTTAGGGCCCTACAATGAGCAGTTCTTC.

The DNA for the CDR3 is TGCGCCAGCAGCTTGGGACAGGGGGCTTATGAAAAACTGTTTTTT. Translated, it gives CASSLGQGAYEKLFF. The J gene is TRBJ1-4, the V gene TRBV5-1; 10 nucleotides match TRBD1. Germline loops: CDR1 SGHRS, CDR2 YFSETQ. V shed 0 bases, J shed 6 bases, and the junction held 2 bases outside the gene matches. The CDR3 has 15 amino acids.